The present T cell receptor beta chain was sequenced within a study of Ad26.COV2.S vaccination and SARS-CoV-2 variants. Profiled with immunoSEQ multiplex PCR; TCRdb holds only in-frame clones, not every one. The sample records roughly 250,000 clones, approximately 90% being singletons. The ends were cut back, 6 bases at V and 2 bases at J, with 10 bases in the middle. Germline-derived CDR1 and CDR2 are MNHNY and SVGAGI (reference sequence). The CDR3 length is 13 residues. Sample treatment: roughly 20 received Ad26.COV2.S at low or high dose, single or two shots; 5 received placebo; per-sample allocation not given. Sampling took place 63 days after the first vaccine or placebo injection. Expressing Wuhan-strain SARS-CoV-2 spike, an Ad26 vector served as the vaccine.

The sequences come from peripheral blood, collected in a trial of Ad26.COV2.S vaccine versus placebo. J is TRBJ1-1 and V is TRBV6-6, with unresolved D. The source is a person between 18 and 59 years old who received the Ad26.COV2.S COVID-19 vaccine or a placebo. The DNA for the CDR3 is TGTGCCAGCAGCCAGACACCAAACACTGAAGCTTTCTTT. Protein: CASSQTPNTEAFF.